Each of the 30 T cell receptor beta chains below was sequenced from the same sample in a study of T-cell reconstitution after alpha-beta-depleted transplantation in children (dated by TCRdb to 2016 to 2017). Taken with the paper, the label for treatment or condition translates to: allogeneic hematopoietic cell transplantation with graft depleted of TCRalphabeta T cells and CD19 B cells. The library relied on PCR. Sequencer: Illumina HiSeq 2500. TCR libraries were prepared with molecular barcoding, using unique molecular identifiers to normalize TCRbeta repertoire quantification. TCRdb reprocessed the public reads (quality trimming at Q25 with fastp, clone calling with MiXCR) and kept in-frame beta chains. Every distinct CDR3 protein forms one entry, paired with its most common genes and DNA. The sample table shows about 460,000 distinct CDR3 sequences, and 10% to 12% are seen once. The top ten constitute 14% of the sample.

The sequencing used PBMCs, mostly from graft donor cells, collected 180 days after TCRalphabeta/CD19-depleted stem cell transplant. These receptors were collected from a female patient between 2 and 15 years old who had a stem cell transplant for aplastic anemia, so the T cells may come from the graft donor.

In its sample, this clonotype was seen a few times. The rearrangement joins TRBV20-1 to TRBJ1-2; 9 positions match TRBD1. In germline, CDR1 is DFQATT, CDR2 SNEGSKA (reference sequence). The length of the CDR3 is 13 residues. Trimming removed 6 bases from V and 5 bases from J; junction bases left unmatched: 7. The DNA of the CDR3 is TGCAGTGCCAAAGGGACAGGGATTTATGGCTACACCTTC. Protein sequence: CSAKGTGIYGYTF.

This clonotype was seen at least ten times. This chain joins TRBV20-1 and TRBJ2-1; the D gene could be TRBD1 or TRBD2 (5 bases each). The length of the CDR3 is 13 residues. V lost 6 bases and J lost 7, with 16 bases in between. Germline CDR1 reads DFQATT; CDR2 reads SNEGSKA (reference sequence). The CDR3 DNA reads as TGCAGTGCCCTCGGAACTAGGGGTAATGAGCAGTTCTTC. Amino acid sequence: CSALGTRGNEQFF.

The gene calls are TRBV18 and TRBJ2-1; D possibly corresponds to TRBD2 (5 bases). This CDR3 comprises 13 residues. Trimming pared 3 bases from V and 9 bases from J, leaving 12 bases between. The germline gives CDR1 KGHSH, CDR2 LQKENI. In nucleotides, the CDR3 is TGTGCCAGCTCACCGACTCTAGAGGGTGAGCAGTTCTTC. The encoded protein is CASSPTLEGEQFF. The whole variable domain, filled in from reference TRBV18 and TRBJ2-1, reads NAGVMQNPRHLVRRRGQEARLRCSPMKGHSHVYWYRQLPEEGLKFMVYLQKENIIDESGMPKERFSAEFPKEGPSILRIQQVVRGDSAAYFCASSPTLEGEQFFGPGTRLTVL.

This clonotype was seen a few times. The gene calls are TRBV12-3 or TRBV12-4 and TRBJ2-1; TRBD2 might be the D (5 bases). CDR3 length: 17 residues. Trimming left V 0 bases short and J 0 bases short, with 12 bases between. The CDR3 loop is CASSLAASLRSYNEQFF. The CDR3 DNA reads as TGTGCCAGCAGTTTAGCTGCTAGCCTCCGCTCCTACAATGAGCAGTTCTTC.

The chain carries TRBV7-2 and TRBJ2-7; D perhaps matches TRBD2 (6 bases). Germline V gene sequence: CDR1 SGHTA, CDR2 FQGNSA. With 3 bases removed from V and 1 base from J, the gap between germline ends came to 16 bases. This CDR3 has 16 amino acids. The CDR3 nucleotides read TGTGCCAGCAGCTTGGGGGGTCAGACAGCATCCTACGAGCAGTACGTC. This gives the protein CASSLGGQTASYEQYV.

In regard to this clonotype: Since the CDR3 does not end with the conserved phenylalanine or tryptophan, this likely comes from a read error. The DNA is omitted, as the CDR3 cannot be located on it reliably, and the CDR3 follows TCRdb's listing. The genes are TRBV10-3 and TRBJ2-7; the table names TRBD2, a call not compared with the DNA. Ends included, the CDR3 has 13 residues. CDR1 ENHRY and CDR2 SYGVKD come from the germline V gene. The CDR3 spells CAISDGTSGRAPL.

This clonotype was seen a handful of times. The chain couples TRBV20-1 to TRBJ2-5; 7 bases match TRBD1. The V segment lost 5 bases and the J segment 2 bases; nucleotides outside the gene matches: 8. Looked up from germline, CDR1 is DFQATT and CDR2 is SNEGSKA (reference sequence). The CDR3 is made up of 14 amino acids. This CDR3 reads CSAVTGAFQETQYF. CDR3 sequence (DNA): TGCAGTGCTGTAACAGGGGCTTTTCAAGAGACCCAGTACTTC.

The J gene is TRBJ2-2, the V gene TRBV12-3 or TRBV12-4; D is unclear. The CDR3 loop spans 15 amino acids. V lost 0 bases, J lost 7 bases, and 12 bases lay in between. CDR3 protein: CASSLAAQRIGELFF. The CDR3 DNA sequence: TGTGCCAGCAGTTTAGCTGCACAAAGGATCGGGGAGCTGTTTTTT.

This clonotype was observed many times. CDR3 sequence reads: CASSFLGRGLDNYEQYF. The CDR3 coding sequence is TGTGCCAGCAGTTTCTTAGGGCGGGGACTAGATAATTACGAGCAGTACTTC. V is TRBV28 and J is TRBJ2-7, with 8 bases matching TRBD2. The CDR3 contains 17 residues. From germline, CDR1 is MDHEN and CDR2 SYDVKM. The J segment lost 4 bases and the V segment lost 3 bases, leaving 14 bases of the junction unmatched.

The CDR3 sequence is CASRIYRDTGELFF. In nucleotides, the CDR3 is TGTGCCAGCAGGATCTACAGGGACACCGGGGAGCTGTTTTTT. The gene calls are TRBV11-2 and TRBJ2-2; possibly TRBD1 for D (6 bases). Trimming stripped 6 bases from V and 3 bases from J, with 11 bases between. Germline V gives CDR1 SGHAT, CDR2 FQNNGV. The CDR3 has 14 residues.

This chain connects TRBV6-1 to TRBJ1-1, with a tentative D call TRBD1 (5 bases). The CDR3 contains 15 residues. Trimming cost V 1 base and J 0 bases, with 9 bases left between them. Germline V gene sequence: CDR1 MNHNS, CDR2 SASEGT. The CDR3 sequence: CASSEGQSLNTEAFF. The CDR3 region has the DNA TGTGCCAGCAGTGAAGGACAGTCCCTGAACACTGAAGCTTTCTTT.

This clonotype showed up just a few times. V gene TRBV7-2 combines with J gene TRBJ1-2; unclear D gene. The length of the CDR3 is 16 residues. Trimming removed 5 bases at V and 4 bases at J, with 20 bases between. Germline V lookup: CDR1 SGHTA, CDR2 FQGNSA. The CDR3 nucleotides read TGTGCCAGCAGCCTCCAGGAGGACGCACCCTTCTATGGCTACACCTTC. It encodes CASSLQEDAPFYGYTF.

The chain joins TRBV9 to TRBJ2-3; D is perhaps TRBD1 (5 bases). Germline V gives CDR1 SGDLS, CDR2 YYNGEE. Trimming removed 0 bases from V and 7 bases from J, with 15 bases in between. This CDR3 comprises 15 residues. CDR3 DNA sequence: TGTGCCAGCAGCGTAGAGGGGTCCTTTTTAAATACGCAGTATTTT. Protein: CASSVEGSFLNTQYF.

In its sample, this clonotype was seen a few times. The chain uses TRBV7-2 and TRBJ2-3, with a possible D match to TRBD2 (5 bases). Germline V gives CDR1 SGHTA, CDR2 FQGNSA. There are 16 residues in the CDR3. V lost 5 bases and J lost 1, with 16 bases in between. The CDR3 sequence: CASSHHSNGGTDTQYF. In DNA form, the CDR3 reads TGTGCCAGCAGCCATCATAGCAACGGGGGCACAGATACGCAGTATTTT.

Many counts were recorded for this clonotype. The chain carries TRBV20-1 and TRBJ2-3; TRBD2 matches 14 bases. CDR1 and CDR2 from the germline V gene are DFQATT and SNEGSKA (reference sequence). V was clipped by 8 bases and J by 0 bases; unmatched bases: 1. This CDR3 has 14 residues. CDR3 in amino acids: CSRLAGGSTDTQYF. CDR3 DNA: TGCAGTAGACTAGCGGGAGGGAGCACAGATACGCAGTATTTT.

This clonotype turned up a few times. This rearrangement joins TRBV6-2 or TRBV6-3 to TRBJ2-7; TRBD2 agrees at 11 bases. There are 15 residues in the CDR3. CDR1 MNHEY and CDR2 SVGEGT come from the germline V gene. V lost 6 bases, J lost 5 bases, and 9 bases stayed unmatched. This chain's CDR3 is CASSRLAGGPNEQYF. In DNA, the CDR3 is TGTGCCAGCAGCCGCCTAGCGGGAGGACCTAACGAGCAGTACTTC.

This clonotype was seen a handful of times. The genes are TRBV15 and TRBJ2-7; a possible D gene is TRBD2 (6 bases). The CDR3 covers 13 residues. V lost 3 bases, J lost 7 bases, and 13 bases lay in between. Per the germline V gene, CDR1 is LNHNV and CDR2 is YYDKDF (reference sequence). CDR3 region: CATSRPGGMEQYF. The DNA of the CDR3 is TGTGCCACCAGCAGGCCGGGCGGGATGGAGCAGTACTTC. The full variable domain, completed using reference TRBV15 and TRBJ2-7, is DAMVIQNPRYQVTQFGKPVTLSCSQTLNHNVMYWYQQKSSQAPKLLFHYYDKDFNNEADTPDNFQSRRPNTSFCFLDIRSPGLGDTAMYLCATSRPGGMEQYFGPGTRLTVT.

This clonotype occurred a few times. The chain uses TRBV30 and TRBJ2-7, with D possibly matching TRBD2 (6 bases). The CDR3 is 17 residues long. V lost 1 base and J 4 bases, leaving 23 bases between the germline ends. CDR1 and CDR2 (germline): GTSNPN, SVGIG (reference sequence). The CDR3 sequence is CAWSAPPSGLKVYEQYF. The CDR3 coding sequence is TGTGCCTGGAGTGCACCCCCTTCCGGACTAAAGGTTTACGAGCAGTACTTC.

The CDR3, as DNA: TGTGCCAGCAGTTTAGAAGTAGGGACAGTGAACACCGGGGAGCTGTTTTTT. Translating it yields CASSLEVGTVNTGELFF. The genes are TRBV28 and TRBJ2-2; TRBD1 matches at 7 bases. J lost 1 base, V lost 2 bases, and 7 bases had no gene match. Germline lookup yields CDR1 MDHEN and CDR2 SYDVKM. The CDR3 sequence is 17 residues long. Full variable domain (outside the CDR3, taken from reference TRBV28 and TRBJ2-2): DVKVTQSSRYLVKRTGEKVFLECVQDMDHENMFWYRQDPGLGLRLIYFSYDVKMKEKGDIPEGYSVSREKKERFSLILESASTNQTSMYLCASSLEVGTVNTGELFFGEGSRLTVL.

This clonotype was counted only a few times. The chain recombines TRBV7-8 with TRBJ2-3; 9 bases agree with TRBD2. Germline CDR1 reads SGHVS; CDR2 reads FQNEAQ. V dropped 0 bases and J dropped 0; count of bases not matched to a gene: 7. This CDR3 region has 18 residues. The CDR3 protein is CASSLAIGLATSTDTQYF. The CDR3 coding sequence is TGTGCCAGCAGCTTAGCTATAGGACTAGCGACTAGCACAGATACGCAGTATTTT.

This clonotype came up a few times. The rearrangement joins TRBV4-3 to TRBJ2-1, with D uncertain. The ends were cut back, 4 bases at V and 5 bases at J, with 9 bases in the middle. The CDR3 sequence is 13 residues long. Germline loops: CDR1 LGHNA, CDR2 YSLEER. The CDR3 nucleotides are TGCGCCAGCAGCCGACGACCCAACAATGAGCAGTTCTTC. As protein: CASSRRPNNEQFF.

This clonotype was counted many times. This chain joins TRBV3-1 and TRBJ2-7; tentative D call: TRBD1 (6 bases). CDR3 size: 15 residues. Trimming took off 1 base at V and 4 bases at J, with 14 bases between the two ends. Germline values: CDR1 LGHDT, CDR2 YNNKEL (reference sequence). The DNA of the CDR3 is TGTGCCAGCAGCCAAGTACTGGGGGCGAATTACGAGCAGTACGTC. As protein: CASSQVLGANYEQYV.

This clonotype was counted a few times. The J gene is TRBJ1-1, the V gene TRBV3-1; D call uncertain. Germline CDR1 and CDR2: LGHDT and YNNKEL (reference sequence). The CDR3 loop spans 16 amino acids. Trimming shortened V by 0 bases and J by 4 bases, and 15 bases separated the two germline ends. DNA of the CDR3: TGTGCCAGCAGCCAAGATCAACCTTCCTGGGGCACTGAAGCTTTCTTT. Amino acids: CASSQDQPSWGTEAFF.

This clonotype was picked up a small number of times. The J gene is TRBJ2-7, the V gene TRBV9, with D tentatively TRBD1 (5 bases). The CDR3 consists of 14 residues. Germline CDR1 SGDLS, CDR2 YYNGEE. V shed 2 bases and J shed 1 base, with 10 bases lying between them. This chain's CDR3 is CASSVGSGSYEQYF. In nucleotides, the CDR3 is TGTGCCAGCAGCGTCGGCTCAGGGTCCTACGAGCAGTACTTC.

Only a few counts were recorded for this clonotype. J is TRBJ2-5 and V is TRBV18, with D unresolved. The CDR3 totals 14 residues. Germline CDR1 and CDR2: KGHSH and LQKENI. The ends were cut back, 2 bases at V and 4 bases at J, with 11 bases in the middle. CDR3 sequence: CASSPFLLRETQYF. CDR3 DNA: TGTGCCAGCTCACCATTTTTGCTCCGAGAGACCCAGTACTTC. Full variable domain (rest looked up from reference TRBV18 and TRBJ2-5): NAGVMQNPRHLVRRRGQEARLRCSPMKGHSHVYWYRQLPEEGLKFMVYLQKENIIDESGMPKERFSAEFPKEGPSILRIQQVVRGDSAAYFCASSPFLLRETQYFGPGTRLLVL.

This clonotype was recorded many times. The chain employs TRBV12-3 or TRBV12-4 and TRBJ1-3; D remains unclear. Deletions cut 5 bases from V and 0 bases from J, with 11 bases between. This CDR3 comprises 15 residues. The CDR3: CASSPRRFSGNTIYF. The CDR3 DNA reads as TGTGCCAGCAGTCCTCGACGGTTCTCTGGAAACACCATATATTTT.

V usage is TRBV4-3 and J usage is TRBJ2-3; D not certain. CDR1 is LGHNA, CDR2 YSLEER, per germline. Deletions cut 0 bases from V and 2 bases from J, with 12 bases between. The CDR3 contains 16 residues. The CDR3 bases are TGCGCCAGCAGCCAAGAAGGAAGGTTTCTCACAGATACGCAGTATTTT. Translation: CASSQEGRFLTDTQYF.

This clonotype has ten or more counts. CDR3 sequence (DNA): TGCAGTGCTAGGGGGACAGGCTACACCGGGGAGCTGTTTTTT. Amino acid sequence: CSARGTGYTGELFF. The chain couples TRBV20-1 to TRBJ2-2; 8 bases match TRBD1. V shed 3 bases, J shed 3 bases, and the junction held 3 bases outside the gene matches. Germline loops: CDR1 DFQATT, CDR2 SNEGSKA (reference sequence). This CDR3 spans 14 amino acids.

This clonotype was counted a few times. The chain recombines TRBV7-9 with TRBJ2-1, with D perhaps matching TRBD1 (6 bases). The CDR3 covers 15 residues. Per germline, CDR1 SEHNR and CDR2 FQNEAQ (reference sequence). V was trimmed by 7 bases and J by 3 bases, leaving 16 bases between them. This CDR3 is CASIPRGGFYNEQFF. CDR3 in DNA: TGTGCCAGCATTCCCAGAGGGGGATTCTACAATGAGCAGTTCTTC.

Remarks on this clonotype: Just one base apart from a much larger clone, this may be a read error. This chain uses TRBV11-3 with TRBJ2-1; 8 nucleotides line up with TRBD1. This CDR3 is built from 15 residues. The germline CDR1 and CDR2 sequences are SGHNT and YENEEA. DNA for the CDR3: TGTGCCAGCAGCCGGGACAGGTGGAGTTACAATGAGCAGCTCTTC. Amino acids: CASSRDRWSYNEQLF.